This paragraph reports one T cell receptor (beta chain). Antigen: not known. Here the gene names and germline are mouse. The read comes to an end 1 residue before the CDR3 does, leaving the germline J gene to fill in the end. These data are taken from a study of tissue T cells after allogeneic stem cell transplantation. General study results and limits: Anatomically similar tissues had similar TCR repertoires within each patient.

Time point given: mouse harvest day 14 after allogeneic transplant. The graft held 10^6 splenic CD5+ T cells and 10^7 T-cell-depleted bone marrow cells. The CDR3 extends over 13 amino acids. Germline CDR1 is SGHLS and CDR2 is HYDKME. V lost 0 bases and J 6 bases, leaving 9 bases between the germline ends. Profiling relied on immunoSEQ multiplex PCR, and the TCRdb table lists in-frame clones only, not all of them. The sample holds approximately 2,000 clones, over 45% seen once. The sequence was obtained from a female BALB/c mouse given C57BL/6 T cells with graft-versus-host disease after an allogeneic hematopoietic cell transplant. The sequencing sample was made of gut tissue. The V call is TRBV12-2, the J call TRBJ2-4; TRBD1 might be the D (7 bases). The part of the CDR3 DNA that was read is TGTGCCAGCTCTCTCAGGGGGCGGAACACCTTGTAC. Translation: CASSLRGRNTLY. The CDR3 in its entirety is CASSLRGRNTLYF.